The rows below give T cell receptor beta chains drawn from one sample of a study of T cell changes during pregnancy in multiple sclerosis. The table came from immunoSEQ multiplex PCR; TCRdb's copy has only in-frame clones and leaves some out. Of 25,000 to 35,000 clones listed, roughly nine tenths were seen once; the top ten hold 6.9%. The sequencing here drew on CD8+ T cells from peripheral blood mononuclear cells, taken in the second trimester of pregnancy. These receptors originate from a female donor with multiple sclerosis, enrolled in a pregnancy study. Each CDR3 is given with its conserved first and last residue. The order of the fields is J gene, D gene, V gene, CDR3 length, clone size, CDR3 DNA, CDR3 protein. D genes are given only for firm matches. Clone sizes are given selectively: once, few, many, or a class where the clone is expanded.

TRBJ1-4	.	TRBV5-1	17	.	TGCGCCAGCAGCTTGGTGGGGGAGGGCGTGACTAATGAAAAACTGTTTTTT	CASSLVGEGVTNEKLFF
TRBJ2-7	TRBD2	TRBV28	16	once	TGTGCCAGCAGTTTATCCGGCGGGAGGGCCGACAACGAGCAGTACTTC	CASSLSGGRADNEQYF
TRBJ1-1	.	TRBV27	13	.	TGTGCCAGCAGTTTTGGGGCTAACACTGAAGCTTTCTTT	CASSFGANTEAFF
TRBJ2-7	.	TRBV28	14	.	TGTGCCAGCAGTACCCGCTGGAGCTCCTACGAGCAGTACTTC	CASSTRWSSYEQYF
TRBJ2-5	TRBD2	TRBV28	17	.	TGTGCCAGCAGTTCCTCCCGACTAGCGGGAGTTGAAGAGACCCAGTACTTC	CASSSSRLAGVEETQYF
TRBJ1-2	TRBD1	TRBV4-3	15	few	TGCGCCAGCAGCCAGGGGACAGGTAATGGCTATGGCTACACCTTC	CASSQGTGNGYGYTF
TRBJ2-7	.	TRBV2	14	.	TGTGCCAGCACCTCTTTGGGGGGCTCCTACGAGCAGTACTTC	CASTSLGGSYEQYF
TRBJ1-1	.	TRBV7-9	10	few	TGTGCAGCTCAGGAAACTGAAGCTTTCTTT	CAAQETEAFF
TRBJ2-5	.	TRBV21-1	14	.	TGTGCCAGCAGCAAAGGGGCGGGTTATGGGACCCAGTACTTC	CASSKGAGYGTQYF
TRBJ1-1	TRBD1	TRBV27	15	.	TGTGCCAGCAGTCCAAGGACAGGGAGGGACACTGAAGCTTTCTTT	CASSPRTGRDTEAFF
TRBJ1-1	.	TRBV5-1	11	.	TGCGCCAGCAGTACCGGGACAGAAGCTTTCTTT	CASSTGTEAFF
TRBJ2-3	TRBD2	TRBV5-4	16	.	TGTGCCAGCAGCTCGTCGACTAGCGGTACCACAGATACGCAGTATTTT	CASSSSTSGTTDTQYF
TRBJ1-1	.	TRBV18	15	few	TGTGCCAGCTCACCACCGGGAGAGGCAGACACTGAAGCTTTCTTT	CASSPPGEADTEAFF
TRBJ2-3	TRBD2	TRBV5-1	14	.	TGCGCCAGTCGGTCTAGCGGGAGTTTCGATACGCAGTATTTT	CASRSSGSFDTQYF
TRBJ2-1	TRBD2	TRBV28	18	.	TGTGCCAGCAATCCGACTAGCGGGAGGGCCGGTGCAGGTAATGAGCAGTTCTTC	CASNPTSGRAGAGNEQFF
TRBJ2-1	TRBD2	TRBV27	14	.	TGTGCCAGCAAAGCGGGGTTGTTGTACAATGAGCAGTTCTTC	CASKAGLLYNEQFF
TRBJ2-7	.	TRBV7-7	15	.	TGTGCCAGCAGCTTAGGTCCGGGAATAGGCTACGAGCAGTACTTC	CASSLGPGIGYEQYF
TRBJ2-5	.	TRBV2	16	.	TGTGCCAGCAGTGATTTCTCCCGGTCGGTGCAAGAGACCCAGTACTTC	CASSDFSRSVQETQYF
TRBJ2-1	TRBD1	TRBV10-3	12	.	TGTGCCACCCTAGGGACAGACAATGAGCAGTTCTTC	CATLGTDNEQFF
TRBJ2-7	TRBD2	TRBV4-2	16	.	TGTGCCAGCAGCCAAGATTTGGCTAGCGGAGCCTACGAGCAGTACTTC	CASSQDLASGAYEQYF
TRBJ1-5	.	TRBV18	15	.	TGTGCCAGCTCCCCCCCACCGACAGCTAATCAGCCCCAGCATTTT	CASSPPPTANQPQHF
TRBJ1-1	TRBD1	TRBV7-8	15	.	TGTGCCAGCAGCCCAATACAGGGGAAAGACACTGAAGCTTTCTTT	CASSPIQGKDTEAFF
TRBJ1-1	.	TRBV4-1	13	.	TGCGCCAGCAGCCAAGATAACAGGGCGGAAGCTTTCTTT	CASSQDNRAEAFF
TRBJ2-3	TRBD1	TRBV10-2	11	.	TGCGCCAGCGAACAGGGGAATACGCAGTATTTT	CASEQGNTQYF
TRBJ1-1	.	TRBV6-6	14	.	TGTGCCAGCACTCTACGGGATTTGAACACTGAAGCTTTCTTT	CASTLRDLNTEAFF
TRBJ1-1	TRBD1	TRBV20-1	11	.	TGCAGTGCTCCCATTACAGGGGCTGCTTTCTTT	CSAPITGAAFF
TRBJ1-5	TRBD1	TRBV6-5	15	.	TGTGCCAGCAGCACCGGGACAGGGGGCCGCCAGCCCCAGCATTTT	CASSTGTGGRQPQHF
TRBJ1-4	.	TRBV4-1	17	.	TGCGCCAGCAGCCCCGTTGACAGCTCGCTGCTGAATGAAAAACTGTTTTTT	CASSPVDSSLLNEKLFF
TRBJ1-1	.	TRBV5-6	13	once	TGTGCCAGCAGCCCTCAAGTGAGCACTGAAGCTTTCTTT	CASSPQVSTEAFF
TRBJ1-2	.	TRBV2	13	.	TGTGCCAACCATGAAGAGACTAACTATGGCTACACCTTC	CANHEETNYGYTF
TRBJ2-5	.	TRBV29-1	13	.	TGCAGCGTTGATGGAGGGTACCAAGAGACCCAGTACTTC	CSVDGGYQETQYF
TRBJ2-7	.	TRBV4-1	14	once	TGCGCCAGCAGCCAAGTTGTGGGCCCCTACGAGCAGTACTTC	CASSQVVGPYEQYF
TRBJ2-7	TRBD1	TRBV2	15	.	TGTGCCAGCAGGGTACCGGGACAGGGGGCGTACGAGCAGTACTTC	CASRVPGQGAYEQYF
TRBJ2-2	TRBD2	TRBV6-4	18	.	TGTGCCAGCAGTGAAACCCCGGGACTAGCGGCCATTACCGGGGAGCTGTTTTTT	CASSETPGLAAITGELFF
TRBJ2-7	.	TRBV19	14	.	TGTGCCAGTAGTATAAGGGGATACTCCTACGAGCAGTACTTC	CASSIRGYSYEQYF
TRBJ2-1	TRBD2	TRBV14	17	.	TGTGCCAGCAGCCAAGATGGCCTAGCGGGGGCCGGGGGTGAGCAGTTCTTC	CASSQDGLAGAGGEQFF
TRBJ2-1	.	TRBV4-2	17	.	TGTGCCAGCAGCCAAGACGAGGAAGCGGGTTCCTACAATGAGCAGTTCTTC	CASSQDEEAGSYNEQFF
TRBJ1-1	TRBD1	TRBV7-3	14	few	TGTGCCAGCAGCGTAACCGCAGGGGGCACTGAAGCTTTCTTT	CASSVTAGGTEAFF
TRBJ2-7	.	TRBV9	16	.	TGTGCCAGCAGCGTAGATGGTAACAGCATAGCCTACGAGCAGTACTTC	CASSVDGNSIAYEQYF
TRBJ2-7	TRBD1	TRBV27	14	.	TGTGCCAGCAGTCCCTTGGACAGGGTCTACGAGCAGTACTTC	CASSPLDRVYEQYF
TRBJ2-1	.	TRBV30	10	.	TGTGCCTGCCTCTCGAATGAGCAGTTCTTC	CACLSNEQFF
TRBJ1-1	TRBD1	TRBV7-8	19	.	TGTGCCAGCAGCCCTACTATGGTAGGGGGCGAGATAGAAAACACTGAAGCTTTCTTT	CASSPTMVGGEIENTEAFF
TRBJ2-7	TRBD1	TRBV7-6	13	.	TGTGCCAGCAGCCTATCAGGGGGCGACGAGCAGTACTTC	CASSLSGGDEQYF
TRBJ2-2	.	TRBV28	15	few	TGTGCCAGCAGTTTATGGGACAGGAACACCGGGGAGCTGTTTTTT	CASSLWDRNTGELFF
TRBJ1-2	TRBD1	TRBV2	14	.	TGTGCCAGCTATATAAGGACAGGGACCTATGGCTACACCTTC	CASYIRTGTYGYTF
TRBJ2-1	.	TRBV30	10	.	TGTGCCCAAGGGGGTATTGAGCAGTTCTTC	CAQGGIEQFF
TRBJ2-1	TRBD2	TRBV5-1	15	.	TGCGCCAGCAGGGGGACTAGCGGGAGGAATAATGAGCAGTTCTTC	CASRGTSGRNNEQFF
TRBJ2-7	.	TRBV21-1	15	few	TGTGCCAGCAGCTGGAGACTAGCGGGACGCTACGAGCAGTACTTC	CASSWRLAGRYEQYF
TRBJ2-7	.	TRBV28	13	.	TGTGCCAGCAGCCCTGTTGTCAGCTACGAGCAGTACTTC	CASSPVVSYEQYF
TRBJ2-1	TRBD2	TRBV2	15	once	TGTGCCAGCAGTGAAGTGTCTAGCGGTGGGAATGAGCAGTTCTTC	CASSEVSSGGNEQFF
TRBJ2-7	.	TRBV5-1	18	.	TGCGCCAGCAGCTTATCGGCGGGGACAGTAACCTTCTCCTACGAGCAGTACTTC	CASSLSAGTVTFSYEQYF
TRBJ2-3	.	TRBV11-2	15	.	TGTGCCAGCAGCTTAGGTCAGGGATACACAGATACGCAGTATTTT	CASSLGQGYTDTQYF
TRBJ2-3	.	TRBV15	13	.	TGTGCCACCAGCAGAGATCAGACAGATACGCAGTATTTT	CATSRDQTDTQYF
TRBJ2-1	TRBD2	TRBV7-9	15	.	TGTGCCAGCAGCTGGGGACTAGCGGATTACAATGAGCAGTTCTTC	CASSWGLADYNEQFF
TRBJ1-5	.	TRBV18	15	.	TGTGCCAGCTCACCTCAGACAGGACTGAATCAGCCCCAGCATTTT	CASSPQTGLNQPQHF
TRBJ1-2	TRBD1	TRBV5-1	14	.	TGCGCCAGCAGCCCGGGACAGAGTCACTATGGCTACACCTTC	CASSPGQSHYGYTF
TRBJ1-1	.	TRBV5-4	14	.	TGTGCCAGCAGCCTGGGGTCAGTGAACACTGAAGCTTTCTTT	CASSLGSVNTEAFF
TRBJ2-6	.	TRBV27	18	.	TGTGCCAGCAGTTTAACGTCTTTTTCGGGTTCTGGGGCCAACGTCCTGACTTTC	CASSLTSFSGSGANVLTF
TRBJ2-7	TRBD1	TRBV10-3	15	.	TGTGCCATCAGTGATACAGAAGTTACAGGGGGCGAGCAGTACTTC	CAISDTEVTGGEQYF